This TCR beta chain was identified in a study of blood T cell repertoires in COVID-19. As for the study in general: T cells, B-cell-depleted T cells, or PBMCs supplied cDNA or gDNA.

Patients at the Seattle site were enrolled during active infection and followed longitudinally. Libraries were prepared by immunoSEQ multiplex PCR; TCRdb keeps only in-frame clonotypes and omits some of them. The sample lists under 200,000 clones, 70% to 90% occurring once. The sequence was obtained from a man in his fifties or sixties with COVID-19, enrolled during active disease. Sequencing was performed on peripheral blood.

The CDR3 nucleotides are TGTGCCAGCAGCGACCCCGGACTAGCGGGGGGCGCCACAGATACGCAGTATTTT. Translated, it gives CASSDPGLAGGATDTQYF. V and J are TRBV7-2 and TRBJ2-3; 14 bases fit TRBD2. The CDR3 is 18 amino acids. In germline, CDR1 is SGHTA, CDR2 FQGNSA. V was pared by 5 bases and J by 2 bases, with 9 bases of the junction left unmatched.